What follows describes a single T cell receptor (beta chain). The data belong to a study of blood T cell repertoires in COVID-19. Study background: T cells, B-cell-depleted T cells, or PBMCs supplied cDNA or gDNA.

Clones were sequenced by immunoSEQ multiplex PCR, and TCRdb holds only the in-frame ones, with some missing. The sample has tens of thousands of clones; approximately 88% are singletons. V was clipped by 0 bases and J by 0 bases, with 8 bases between them. This CDR3 has 15 residues. Germline V lookup: CDR1 SGDLS, CDR2 YYNGEE. The material sequenced was peripheral blood. The gene calls are TRBV9 and TRBJ2-3, with D unresolved. This TCR was sampled from an older man with acute or convalescent COVID-19. The CDR3 sequence is CASSVVGASTDTQYF. As DNA, the CDR3 is TGTGCCAGCAGCGTAGTCGGAGCTAGCACAGATACGCAGTATTTT.